This TCR beta chain was profiled in a study of blood T cells in healthy people across ages. A sample-barcoded 5' primer and a J-beta primer mix were used in a second PCR of roughly 7 to 11 cycles. TCRdb reprocessed the 5' RACE reads via MiXCR and lists one record per CDR3 protein. In the table there are some 1.5 million distinct CDR3 sequences, 28% of which are singletons. In its sample, this clonotype was seen a few times. The TCR was taken from a woman in her thirties in good health. Sequencing was carried out using blood.

The CDR3 loop reads CASSYSSQGAGYTF. The CDR3, as DNA: TGTGCCAGCAGTTACTCGAGCCAGGGGGCTGGCTACACCTTC. This chain links TRBV6-5 with TRBJ1-2; 8 bases are shared with TRBD1. V trimming: 0 bases; J trimming: 7 bases; junction bases outside the gene matches: 4. CDR1 and CDR2 (germline): MNHEY, SVGAGI. CDR3 length: 14 amino acids.